This TCR beta chain was sequenced for a study of blood T cells in healthy people across ages. A sample-barcoded 5' primer and a J-beta primer mix were used in a second PCR of roughly 7 to 12 cycles. TCRdb ran MiXCR on the 5' RACE reads and lists one entry per CDR3 protein. Of around 800,000 distinct CDR3 sequences listed, roughly 25% were seen once; the top ten hold approximately 2.9%. The CDR3 is made up of 15 amino acids. J was trimmed by 3 bases and V by 3 bases; bases with no gene match: 9. Germline V gene sequence: CDR1 DFQATT, CDR2 SNEGSKA (reference sequence). This same sample was also taken into another study, of T cells of mothers and their children.

The chain has TRBV20-1 and TRBJ2-7; 9 bases align to TRBD1. Sequencing used blood. The TCR was taken from a boy younger than 18 in good health. The chain's CDR3 is CSARSPGQGFYEQYF. CDR3 coding DNA: TGCAGTGCTAGGAGCCCGGGACAGGGCTTCTACGAGCAGTACTTC.